The TCR beta chain under discussion was sequenced for a study of blood T cell repertoires in COVID-19. The CDR3 is 15 amino acids. Germline-derived CDR1 and CDR2 are MNHEY and SMNVEV (reference sequence). Trimming at V came to 2 bases and at J to 6 bases, leaving 7 bases not matched to a gene. Authors' processing steps: The authors estimated nucleated cell counts from reference gene primer amplification. Sequencing was performed with immunoSEQ multiplex PCR; in TCRdb, only in-frame clones are kept and a portion is missing. Clone size and the V and J calls come from that table; the DNA yielded D and trimming. The sample contains 200,000 to 250,000 clones, around 84% of which appear only once.

The sequence was obtained from a woman at least 80 years old with active or convalescent COVID-19. Sequenced sample: peripheral blood. The genes are TRBV27 and TRBJ2-1, with 7 bases lining up with TRBD2. CDR3 coding DNA: TGTGCCAGCAGTTTACCGGGACTAAGGCTCAATGAGCAGTTCTTC. Translating it yields CASSLPGLRLNEQFF.